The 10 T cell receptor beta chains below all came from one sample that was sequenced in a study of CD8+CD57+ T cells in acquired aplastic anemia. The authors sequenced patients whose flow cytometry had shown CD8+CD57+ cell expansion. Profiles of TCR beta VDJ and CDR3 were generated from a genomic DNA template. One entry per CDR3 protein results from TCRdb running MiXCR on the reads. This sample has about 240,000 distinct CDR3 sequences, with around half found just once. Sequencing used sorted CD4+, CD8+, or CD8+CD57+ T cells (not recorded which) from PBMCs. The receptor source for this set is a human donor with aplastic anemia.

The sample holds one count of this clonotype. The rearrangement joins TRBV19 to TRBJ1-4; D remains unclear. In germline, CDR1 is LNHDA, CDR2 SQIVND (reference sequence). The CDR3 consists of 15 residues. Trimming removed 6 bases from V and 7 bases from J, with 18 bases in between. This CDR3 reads CASSPGWAWGEKLFF. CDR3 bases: TGTGCCAGTAGCCCCGGGTGGGCGTGGGGTGAAAAACTGTTTTTT.

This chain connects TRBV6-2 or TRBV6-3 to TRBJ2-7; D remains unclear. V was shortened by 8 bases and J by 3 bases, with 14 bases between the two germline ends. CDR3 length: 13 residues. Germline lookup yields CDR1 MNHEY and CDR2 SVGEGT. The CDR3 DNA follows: TGTGCCAGCTTATCCTCGGGTTTCTACGAGCAGTACTTC. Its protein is CASLSSGFYEQYF.

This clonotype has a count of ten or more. The CDR3 sequence is CASSDDIAHYEQYF. In DNA, the CDR3 is TGTGCCAGCAGTGATGATATAGCGCACTACGAGCAGTACTTC. The chain has TRBV6-1 and TRBJ2-7; a possible D gene is TRBD2 (5 bases). V was cut by 3 bases and J by 3 bases, with 12 bases left in between. Looked up from germline, CDR1 is MNHNS and CDR2 is SASEGT. The CDR3 totals 14 residues.

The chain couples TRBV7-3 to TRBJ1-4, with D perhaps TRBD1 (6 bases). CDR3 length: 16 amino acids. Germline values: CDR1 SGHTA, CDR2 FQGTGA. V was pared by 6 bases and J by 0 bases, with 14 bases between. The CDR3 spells CASRDSGVATNEKLFF. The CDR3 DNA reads TGTGCCAGCAGAGACTCAGGGGTTGCAACTAATGAAAAACTGTTTTTT.

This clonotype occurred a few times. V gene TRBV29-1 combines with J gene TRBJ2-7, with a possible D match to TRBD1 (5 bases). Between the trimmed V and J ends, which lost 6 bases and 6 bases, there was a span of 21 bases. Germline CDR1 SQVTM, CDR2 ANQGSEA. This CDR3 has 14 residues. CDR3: CSVADSSGAGEQYF. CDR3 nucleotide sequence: TGCAGCGTCGCCGACAGCTCTGGGGCTGGCGAGCAGTACTTC.

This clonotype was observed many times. The CDR3 reads CASSYSKARETQYF. The CDR3 nucleotides read TGTGCCAGCAGTTACTCGAAGGCGCGGGAGACCCAGTACTTC. The chain has TRBV6-6 and TRBJ2-5; no definite D call. This CDR3 is 14 amino acids long. The V and J ends lost 0 bases and 5 bases respectively, with 10 bases between them. CDR1 is MNHNY and CDR2 is SVGAGI in the germline V gene (reference sequence).

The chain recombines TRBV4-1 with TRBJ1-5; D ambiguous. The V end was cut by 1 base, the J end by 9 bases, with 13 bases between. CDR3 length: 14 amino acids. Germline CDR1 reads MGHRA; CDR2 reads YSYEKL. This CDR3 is CASSQAGGFRPQHF. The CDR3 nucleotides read TGCGCCAGCAGCCAAGCTGGCGGCTTTCGGCCCCAGCATTTT.

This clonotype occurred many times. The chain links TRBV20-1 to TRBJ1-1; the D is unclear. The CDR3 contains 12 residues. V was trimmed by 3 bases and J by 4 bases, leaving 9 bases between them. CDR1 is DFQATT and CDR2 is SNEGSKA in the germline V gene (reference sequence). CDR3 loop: CSASAWTTEAFF. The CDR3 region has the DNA TGCAGTGCTAGTGCCTGGACCACTGAAGCTTTCTTT.

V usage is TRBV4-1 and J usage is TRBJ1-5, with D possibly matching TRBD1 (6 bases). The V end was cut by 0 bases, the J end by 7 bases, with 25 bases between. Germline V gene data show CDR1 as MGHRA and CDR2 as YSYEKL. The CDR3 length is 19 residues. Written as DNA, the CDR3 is TGCGCCAGCAGCCAAGAAGGGGGAAGACCCCCCACCCAACACCAGCCCCAGCATTTT. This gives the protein CASSQEGGRPPTQHQPQHF.

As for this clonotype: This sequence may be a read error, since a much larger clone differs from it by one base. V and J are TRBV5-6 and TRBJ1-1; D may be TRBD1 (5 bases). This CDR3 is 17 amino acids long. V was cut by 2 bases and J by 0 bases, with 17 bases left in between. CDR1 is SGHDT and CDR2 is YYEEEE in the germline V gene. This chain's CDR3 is CASSFRGSKILNTEAFF. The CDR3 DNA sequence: TGTGCCAGCAGCTTTCGGGGGTCAAAGATCCTGAACACTGAAGCTTTCTTT.